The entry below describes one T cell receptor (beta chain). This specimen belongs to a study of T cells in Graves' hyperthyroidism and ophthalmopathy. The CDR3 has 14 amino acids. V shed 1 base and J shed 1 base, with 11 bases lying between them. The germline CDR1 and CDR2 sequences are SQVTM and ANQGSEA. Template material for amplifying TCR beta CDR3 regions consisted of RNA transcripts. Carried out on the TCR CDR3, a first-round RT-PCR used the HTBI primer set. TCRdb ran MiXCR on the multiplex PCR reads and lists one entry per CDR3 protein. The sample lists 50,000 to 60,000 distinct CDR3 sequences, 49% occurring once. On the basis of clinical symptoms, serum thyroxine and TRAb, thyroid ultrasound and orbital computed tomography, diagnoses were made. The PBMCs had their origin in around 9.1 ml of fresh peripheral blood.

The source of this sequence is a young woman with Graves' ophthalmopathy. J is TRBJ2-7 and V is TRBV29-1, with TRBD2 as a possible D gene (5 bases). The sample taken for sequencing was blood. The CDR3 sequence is CSVEGPGRSYEQYF. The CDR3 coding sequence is TGCAGCGTTGAAGGGCCGGGAAGGTCCTACGAGCAGTACTTC.